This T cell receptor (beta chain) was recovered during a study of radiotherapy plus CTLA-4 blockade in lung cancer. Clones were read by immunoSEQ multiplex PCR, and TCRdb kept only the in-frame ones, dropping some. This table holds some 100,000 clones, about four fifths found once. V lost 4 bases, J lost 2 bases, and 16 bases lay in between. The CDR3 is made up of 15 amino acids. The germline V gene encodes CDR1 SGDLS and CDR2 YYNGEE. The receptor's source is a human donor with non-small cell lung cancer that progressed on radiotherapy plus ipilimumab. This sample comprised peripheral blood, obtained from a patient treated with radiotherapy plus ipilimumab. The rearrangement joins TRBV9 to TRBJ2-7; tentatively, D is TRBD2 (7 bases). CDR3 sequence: CASSSRGGTAYEQYF. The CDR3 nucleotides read TGTGCCAGCAGCTCTAGGGGGGGTACCGCCTACGAGCAGTACTTC.